The source of this TCR beta chain is a study of cytomegalovirus exposure and HLA in healthy donors. It was with 60 Vbeta and 13 Jbeta primers that the PCR ran. Sequencing used immunoSEQ multiplex PCR; TCRdb keeps in-frame clones, though not all of them. The top ten hold approximately 2% of the sample, which has approximately 79,000 clones, around four fifths seen once. Study results and limitations: Follow-up analysis later connected one missense variant in DCLRE1C with trimming of TCR beta V- and J-genes. Later analysis suggested most CMV-associated TCR beta chains were HLA-restricted.

V dropped 2 bases and J dropped 2 bases, with 9 bases sitting between them. Germline CDR1 reads MGHRA; CDR2 reads YSYEKL. This CDR3 spans 15 amino acids. Of note for this clone: Its specificity is unknown.

The sample taken for sequencing was PBMCs. This TCR was sampled from a boy aged 5-17 years in good health and CMV-seronegative. The V gene is TRBV4-1, the J gene TRBJ1-4, with unresolved D. The CDR3, as DNA: TGCGCCAGCAGCCAACAATGGGCGACTAATGAAAAACTGTTTTTT. Protein product: CASSQQWATNEKLFF.